This T cell receptor (beta chain) comes out of a study of response to subunit inactivated influenza vaccine. A note on this clonotype: Its antigen is undetermined.

Germline assignment: CDR1 WSHSY and CDR2 SAAADI. Trimming took 2 bases from V and 7 from J, leaving 20 bases between them. There are 17 residues in the CDR3. One entry per CDR3 protein results from TCRdb running MiXCR on the RT-PCR reads. The repertoire holds approximately 530,000 distinct CDR3 sequences, with 10% to 15% as singletons. Broader study findings: Few new T cells, the authors suggested, are recruited by each seasonal influenza vaccination.

The sequence was obtained from a man in his forties or fifties who received an inactivated influenza vaccine. The sample consisted of PBMCs from blood, taken about 40 days after vaccination. This chain uses TRBV10-2 with TRBJ2-2; D perhaps matches TRBD2 (5 bases). The CDR3 DNA follows: TGCGCCAGCAGTGAGGCGACCGGGGTTGGGAACGGCGGGGAGCTGTTTTTT. Protein: CASSEATGVGNGGELFF.